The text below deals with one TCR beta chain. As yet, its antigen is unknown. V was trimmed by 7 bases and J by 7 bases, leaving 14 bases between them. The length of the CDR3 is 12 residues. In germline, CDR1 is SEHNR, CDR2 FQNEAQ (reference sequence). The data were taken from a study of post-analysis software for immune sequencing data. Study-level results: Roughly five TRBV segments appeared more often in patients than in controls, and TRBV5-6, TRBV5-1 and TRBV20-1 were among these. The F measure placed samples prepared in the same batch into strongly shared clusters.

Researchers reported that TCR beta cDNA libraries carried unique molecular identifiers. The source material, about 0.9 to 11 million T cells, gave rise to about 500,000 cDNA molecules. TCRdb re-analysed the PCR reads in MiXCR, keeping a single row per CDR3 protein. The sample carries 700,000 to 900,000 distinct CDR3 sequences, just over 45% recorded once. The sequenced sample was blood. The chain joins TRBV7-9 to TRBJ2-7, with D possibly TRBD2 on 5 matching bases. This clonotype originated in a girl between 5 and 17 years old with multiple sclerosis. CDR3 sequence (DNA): TGTGCCAGCACCCTGGACTGGGAGGAGCAGTACTTC. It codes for CASTLDWEEQYF.